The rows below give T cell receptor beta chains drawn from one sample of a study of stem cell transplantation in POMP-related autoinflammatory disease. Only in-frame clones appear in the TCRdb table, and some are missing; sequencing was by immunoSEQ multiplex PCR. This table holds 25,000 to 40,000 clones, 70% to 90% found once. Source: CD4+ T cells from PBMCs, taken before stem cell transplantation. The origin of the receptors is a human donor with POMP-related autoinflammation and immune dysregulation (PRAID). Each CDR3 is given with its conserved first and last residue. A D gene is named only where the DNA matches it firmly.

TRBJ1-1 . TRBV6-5 CASSYNRGTEAFF
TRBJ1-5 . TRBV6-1 CASRNTAQPQHF
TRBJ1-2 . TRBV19 CASSITGNYGYTF
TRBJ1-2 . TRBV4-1 CASSRTPGTGNYGYTF
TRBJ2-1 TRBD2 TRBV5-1 CASSLEAGGRIEQFF
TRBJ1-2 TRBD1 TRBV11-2 CASSFDRGTNYGYTF
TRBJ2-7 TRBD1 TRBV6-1 CASSDPDRADYEQYF
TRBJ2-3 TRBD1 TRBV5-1 CASSLGWTGGPDTQYF
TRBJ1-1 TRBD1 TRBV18 CASSPVTGNIGNTEAFF
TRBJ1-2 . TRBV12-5 CASGPHFISRGRGYGYTF
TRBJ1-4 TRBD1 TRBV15 CATSREGQGAEKLFF
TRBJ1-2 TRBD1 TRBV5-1 CASSLGTGVEDGYTF
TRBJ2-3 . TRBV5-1 CASSLQSTDTQYF